Listed here are 14 T cell receptor beta chains from one sample, sequenced in a study of blood T cell repertoires in COVID-19. Profiled with immunoSEQ multiplex PCR; TCRdb holds only in-frame clones, not every one. The sample lists 200,000 to 250,000 clones, 88% occurring once. The sample comprised PBMCs or T cells enriched from blood (not recorded which). These receptors were obtained from a young woman who had recovered from COVID-19.

This chain joins TRBV15 and TRBJ2-5; D possibly corresponds to TRBD1 (6 bases). This CDR3 spans 16 amino acids. Germline V gives CDR1 LNHNV, CDR2 YYDKDF (reference sequence). The germline V and J ends were trimmed by 4 bases and 1 base, with 16 bases remaining between them. The CDR3 region is CATSNHLAGVQETQYF. CDR3 coding DNA: TGTGCCACCAGCAACCACCTAGCAGGGGTCCAAGAGACCCAGTACTTC.

The J gene is TRBJ2-2, the V gene TRBV5-6; TRBD2 agrees at 8 bases. V lost 4 bases and J lost 6; bases outside the gene matches: 8. CDR1 is SGHDT, CDR2 YYEEEE, per germline. The CDR3 sequence is 15 residues long. The CDR3 loop reads CASSPGGFYAGELFF. The CDR3 nucleotides are TGTGCCAGCAGCCCGGGGGGGTTTTATGCCGGGGAGCTGTTTTTT.

The chain has TRBV11-2 and TRBJ1-1; the D gene is possibly TRBD1 (5 bases). Germline CDR1 is SGHAT and CDR2 is FQNNGV. With 2 bases removed from V and 10 bases from J, the gap between germline ends came to 14 bases. The CDR3 loop spans 13 amino acids. In nucleotides, the CDR3 is TGTGCCAGCAGCTTAACCCGCAGGGCGTCAGCTTTCTTT. Encoded protein: CASSLTRRASAFF. Looking up the rest from reference TRBV11-2 and TRBJ1-1 gives the full variable domain: EAGVAQSPRYKIIEKRQSVAFWCNPISGHATLYWYQQILGQGPKLLIQFQNNGVVDDSQLPKDRFSAERLKGVDSTLKIQPAKLEDSAVYLCASSLTRRASAFFGQGTRLTVV.

The chain links TRBV28 to TRBJ1-2; the D gene is possibly TRBD1 (6 bases). Germline V gene lookup returns CDR1 MDHEN and CDR2 SYDVKM. With 2 bases removed from V and 8 bases from J, the gap between germline ends came to 12 bases. This CDR3 spans 13 amino acids. The CDR3 is CASSLQQGDGYTF. CDR3 DNA sequence: TGTGCCAGCAGTTTACAACAGGGTGACGGCTACACCTTC.

The chain links TRBV2 to TRBJ2-5; 11 bases fit TRBD2. The CDR3 spans 14 residues. After removal of 4 bases from V and 7 bases from J, the junction contained 5 bases not matched to a gene. The germline CDR1 and CDR2 sequences are SNHLY and FYNNEI. The CDR3 loop reads CASSVTSGGPTQYF. The CDR3, as DNA: TGTGCCAGCAGTGTAACTAGCGGGGGCCCGACCCAGTACTTC.

This chain connects TRBV7-9 to TRBJ1-4, with D possibly matching TRBD1 (5 bases). Per the germline V gene, CDR1 is SEHNR and CDR2 is FQNEAQ (reference sequence). The CDR3 has 13 amino acids. The ends were cut back, 3 bases at V and 4 bases at J, with 6 bases in the middle. CDR3 loop: CASSFDSNEKLFF. In DNA form, the CDR3 reads TGTGCCAGCAGCTTCGACAGTAATGAAAAACTGTTTTTT.

The rearrangement joins TRBV5-4 to TRBJ2-3; D gene ambiguous. In germline, CDR1 is SGHNT, CDR2 YYREEE (reference sequence). The V and J ends lost 0 bases and 1 base respectively, with 9 bases between them. This CDR3 is 15 amino acids long. The CDR3 nucleotides are TGTGCCAGCAGCTTGGTCGGGTTGGGCACAGATACGCAGTATTTT. Translated, it gives CASSLVGLGTDTQYF.

V is TRBV19 and J is TRBJ1-4, with 10 bases identical to TRBD1. Trimming cost V 5 bases and J 0 bases; bases outside gene matches: 6. CDR1 LNHDA and CDR2 SQIVND come from the germline V gene (reference sequence). This CDR3 has 17 amino acids. CDR3: CASSSPTGGSTNEKLFF. DNA for the CDR3: TGTGCCAGTAGTTCCCCGACAGGGGGCTCAACTAATGAAAAACTGTTTTTT.

This clone has only one observation. The CDR3 spells CASSQDFVNRGRTAEAFF. CDR3 nucleotides: TGTGCCAGCAGCCAAGACTTTGTGAACAGGGGACGGACCGCTGAAGCTTTCTTT. This sequence joins TRBV14 and TRBJ1-1, with TRBD1 matching 7 bases. The CDR3 is made up of 18 amino acids. The germline CDR1 and CDR2 sequences are SGHDN and FVKESK. Germline trimming cut 0 bases from V and 6 bases from J; bases unmatched to any gene: 16.

The V call is TRBV2, the J call TRBJ2-5; 8 bases fit TRBD2. Germline lookup yields CDR1 SNHLY and CDR2 FYNNEI. With 1 base clipped from V and 4 bases from J, the junction kept 5 bases outside the gene matches. The CDR3 contains 15 residues. The CDR3 region is CASSEGGGTSETQYF. CDR3 in DNA: TGTGCCAGCAGTGAAGGCGGGGGGACGTCAGAGACCCAGTACTTC.

The rearrangement uses TRBV3-1 (or the pseudogene TRBV3-2) and TRBJ2-1, with 11 bases aligning to TRBD2. Trimming at V came to 5 bases and at J to 4 bases, leaving 7 bases not matched to a gene. Germline V CDR1 and CDR2: LGHDT, YNNKEL (reference sequence). The CDR3 runs to 16 residues. CDR3 sequence: CASSSRLAGPYNEQFF. CDR3 nucleotides: TGTGCCAGCAGCTCGCGACTAGCGGGGCCGTACAATGAGCAGTTCTTC.

As to this clone: At one end, the junction sequence differs from germline, possibly due to a read error. The chain combines TRBV6-5 with TRBJ1-2; 10 bases align to TRBD1. The CDR3 totals 14 residues. The V gene's germline CDR1 is MNHEY and CDR2 SVGAGI. The CDR3 here is CASSYSKGQGDFPF. CDR3 coding DNA: TGTGCCAGCAGTTACTCGAAAGGACAGGGGGATTTCCCCTTC.

This chain uses TRBV6-6 with TRBJ1-1; D is ambiguous. Germline V gene sequence: CDR1 MNHNY, CDR2 SVGAGI (reference sequence). This CDR3 is 13 amino acids long. Trimming removed 3 bases at V and 4 bases at J, with 9 bases between. This chain's CDR3 is CASSYYRGTEAFF. CDR3 in DNA: TGTGCCAGCAGTTATTATCGGGGCACTGAAGCTTTCTTT.

The rearrangement links TRBV5-5 to TRBJ1-2; possibly TRBD1 for D (6 bases). Deletions cut 0 bases from V and 2 bases from J, with 8 bases between. CDR1 is SGHKS, CDR2 YYEKEE, per germline (reference sequence). CDR3 length: 14 residues. The CDR3 here is CASSLDRANYGYTF. In nucleotides, the CDR3 is TGTGCCAGCAGCTTGGACAGGGCAAACTATGGCTACACCTTC.